The 15 T cell receptor beta chains listed next were all sequenced from one sample in a study of cytomegalovirus exposure and HLA in healthy donors. The primer mix had 60 Vbeta and 13 Jbeta primers. Libraries were prepared by immunoSEQ multiplex PCR; TCRdb keeps only in-frame clonotypes and omits some of them. This table has some 110,000 clones, roughly 70% appearing once. Sequenced: PBMCs. The receptor set was obtained from a man aged 25-45 years in good health and CMV-seropositive.

This clone was recorded once. The chain has TRBV4-1 and TRBJ1-1; 10 bases align to TRBD1. The CDR3 sequence is 18 residues long. V was pared by 0 bases and J by 0 bases, with 7 bases of the junction left unmatched. Per the germline V gene, CDR1 is MGHRA and CDR2 is YSYEKL. The CDR3 region is CASSQDPGQGIMNTEAFF. The DNA for the CDR3 is TGCGCCAGCAGCCAAGATCCGGGACAGGGGATTATGAACACTGAAGCTTTCTTT.

The V gene is TRBV4-1, the J gene TRBJ1-4, with TRBD1 matching over 7 bases. V gave up 0 bases and J gave up 3 bases; unmatched junction bases: 4. The CDR3 totals 16 residues. CDR1 is MGHRA, CDR2 YSYEKL, per germline. In DNA form, the CDR3 reads TGCGCCAGCAGCCAAGATAGGGGGCTCTCTAATGAAAAACTGTTTTTT. Encoded protein: CASSQDRGLSNEKLFF.

V usage is TRBV6-4 and J usage is TRBJ1-1; 8 positions agree with TRBD1. J was trimmed by 3 bases and V by 1 base; bases with no gene match: 10. The CDR3 contains 17 residues. The V gene's germline CDR1 is MRHNA and CDR2 SNTAGT. CDR3 coding DNA: TGTGCCAGCAGTGACTTAAGGACAGGGATACCGCACACTGAAGCTTTCTTT. Translation: CASSDLRTGIPHTEAFF.

J is TRBJ1-2 and V is TRBV15; 10 bases map to TRBD1. Germline trimming cut 3 bases from V and 3 bases from J; bases unmatched to any gene: 4. This CDR3 region has 15 residues. From germline, CDR1 is LNHNV and CDR2 YYDKDF (reference sequence). The CDR3 nucleotides read TGTGCCACCAGCAGGAGGGGGACAGGGGACTATGGCTACACCTTC. Amino acid sequence: CATSRRGTGDYGYTF.

J is TRBJ2-7 and V is TRBV7-3, with 9 bases fitting TRBD1. The CDR3 is 14 amino acids. Losses at the gene ends were 5 bases for V and 3 bases for J; bases not matched to a gene: 5. Germline V CDR1 and CDR2: SGHTA, FQGTGA. The CDR3 spells CASSLDRGDYEQYF. Here the CDR3 DNA reads TGTGCCAGCAGCCTGGACAGGGGCGACTACGAGCAGTACTTC.

The rearrangement links TRBV27 to TRBJ1-4; D is ambiguous. The CDR3 is 13 amino acids. The germline V and J ends were trimmed by 3 bases and 3 bases, with 5 bases remaining between them. CDR1 is MNHEY, CDR2 SMNVEV, per germline (reference sequence). CDR3 loop: CASSFYPNEKLFF. In DNA form, the CDR3 reads TGTGCCAGCAGTTTTTATCCTAATGAAAAACTGTTTTTT.

The chain is built from TRBV13 and TRBJ2-2; D might be TRBD1 (6 bases). Deletions cut 2 bases from V and 4 bases from J, with 17 bases between. The germline V gene has CDR1 PRHDT and CDR2 FYEKMQ (reference sequence). This CDR3 has 17 residues. The CDR3 nucleotides read TGTGCCAGCAGCTTACCTATAGGGGGACCCAGCACCGGGGAGCTGTTTTTT. Translating gives CASSLPIGGPSTGELFF.

The rearrangement joins TRBV29-1 to TRBJ1-2, with 10 bases aligning to TRBD1. This CDR3 region has 16 residues. In germline, CDR1 is SQVTM, CDR2 ANQGSEA. The V segment lost 4 bases and the J segment 5 bases; nucleotides outside the gene matches: 13. The CDR3, as DNA: TGCAGCGTTGGGACAGGGGGATCCGGGCGAATATATGGCTACACCTTC. Protein product: CSVGTGGSGRIYGYTF.

This chain joins TRBV11-2 and TRBJ1-1; 7 bases are shared with TRBD1. With V trimmed by 3 bases and J by 5 bases, 12 bases remained unmatched. The CDR3 is 16 amino acids. Germline assignment: CDR1 SGHAT and CDR2 FQNNGV. As DNA, the CDR3 is TGTGCCAGCAGCTTTTTGGTAGGGGGCTCTGGGACTGAAGCTTTCTTT. Amino acids: CASSFLVGGSGTEAFF.

The chain carries TRBV27 and TRBJ2-5; D is undetermined. Germline assignment: CDR1 MNHEY and CDR2 SMNVEV (reference sequence). Trimming cost V 2 bases and J 5 bases, with 9 bases left between them. There are 13 residues in the CDR3. DNA for the CDR3: TGTGCCAGCAGTTTAGGAGTTTGGGAGACCCAGTACTTC. This gives the protein CASSLGVWETQYF.

The chain links TRBV9 to TRBJ1-2; the D gene is possibly TRBD1 (5 bases). The CDR3 has 17 amino acids. The V gene's germline CDR1 is SGDLS and CDR2 YYNGEE. Trimming took off 0 bases at V and 0 bases at J, with 15 bases between the two ends. The CDR3 is CASSVDETALPNYGYTF. The CDR3 region has the DNA TGTGCCAGCAGCGTAGACGAGACAGCGCTACCTAACTATGGCTACACCTTC.

The chain couples TRBV18 to TRBJ2-2, with 8 bases identical to TRBD1. Germline V lookup: CDR1 KGHSH, CDR2 LQKENI. The V and J ends lost 6 bases and 1 base, in that order; junction bases with no gene match: 4. This CDR3 comprises 15 residues. The CDR3 sequence is CASSPGGQNTGELFF. Here the CDR3 DNA reads TGTGCCAGCTCTCCAGGGGGCCAGAACACCGGGGAGCTGTTTTTT.

CDR3 amino acids: CAISDIQATNGYTF. The CDR3 DNA reads TGTGCCATCAGTGATATACAGGCGACCAATGGCTACACCTTC. The genes are TRBV10-3 and TRBJ1-2; possibly TRBD1 for D (5 bases). The length of the CDR3 is 14 residues. Deletions cut 3 bases from V and 6 bases from J, with 14 bases between. Germline CDR1 is ENHRY and CDR2 is SYGVKD.

CDR3 sequence reads: CASSQDRSSGANVLTF. Written as DNA, the CDR3 is TGTGCCAGCAGCCAAGATAGGAGCTCTGGGGCCAACGTCCTGACTTTC. The chain employs TRBV4-2 and TRBJ2-6; the D is unclear. Looked up from germline, CDR1 is LGHNA and CDR2 is YNFKEQ. The CDR3 spans 16 residues. Trimming shortened V by 0 bases and J by 0 bases, and 6 bases separated the two germline ends.

This clone has only a few counts. The chain links TRBV15 to TRBJ2-2, with D maybe TRBD2 (6 bases). This CDR3 contains 13 residues. The V end was cut by 5 bases, the J end by 7 bases, with 11 bases between. The germline CDR1 and CDR2 sequences are LNHNV and YYDKDF (reference sequence). The CDR3 DNA follows: TGTGCCACCAGCCTCCCCGGGGGCGGGGAGCTGTTTTTT. This codes for CATSLPGGGELFF.